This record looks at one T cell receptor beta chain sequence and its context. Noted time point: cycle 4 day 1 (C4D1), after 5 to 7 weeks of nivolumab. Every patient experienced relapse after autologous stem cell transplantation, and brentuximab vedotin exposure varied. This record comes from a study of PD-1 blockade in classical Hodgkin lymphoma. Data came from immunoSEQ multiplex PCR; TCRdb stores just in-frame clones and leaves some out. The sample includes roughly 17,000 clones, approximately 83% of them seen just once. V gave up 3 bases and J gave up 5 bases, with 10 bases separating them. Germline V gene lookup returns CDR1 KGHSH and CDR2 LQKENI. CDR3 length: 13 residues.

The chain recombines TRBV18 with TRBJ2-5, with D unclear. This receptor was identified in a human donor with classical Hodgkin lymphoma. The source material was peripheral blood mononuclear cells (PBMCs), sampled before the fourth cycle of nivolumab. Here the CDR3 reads CASSPLSQETQYF. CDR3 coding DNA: TGTGCCAGCTCACCCCTATCCCAGGAGACCCAGTACTTC.